Shown below are 32 T cell receptor beta chains from a single sample sequenced in a study of blood T cell repertoires in COVID-19. Profiled with immunoSEQ multiplex PCR; TCRdb holds only in-frame clones, not every one. Here the sample spans roughly 140,000 clones, approximately 91% being singletons. The specimen sequenced was peripheral blood. The receptors were sampled from a man aged 50-59 years with active or convalescent COVID-19.

The V and J genes are TRBV4-2 and TRBJ1-4, with 9 bases aligning to TRBD1. The J segment lost 13 bases and the V segment lost 3 bases, leaving 15 bases of the junction unmatched. The germline V gene has CDR1 LGHNA and CDR2 YNFKEQ. CDR3 length: 16 residues. CDR3: CASSQVEGTGHPALFF. Here the CDR3 DNA reads TGTGCCAGCAGCCAGGTTGAAGGGACAGGGCACCCGGCACTGTTTTTT.

The CDR3 DNA reads as TGCGCCAGCAGGTCGACAGAAAGTAAAAACATTCAGTACTTC. Protein product: CASRSTESKNIQYF. The rearrangement uses TRBV5-1 and TRBJ2-4; D is perhaps TRBD1 (5 bases). There are 14 residues in the CDR3. Germline V gene data show CDR1 as SGHRS and CDR2 as YFSETQ. The V and J ends lost 5 bases and 4 bases respectively, with 13 bases between them.

The chain combines TRBV5-5 with TRBJ2-2; possible D gene TRBD2, 5 bases. Germline V lookup: CDR1 SGHKS, CDR2 YYEKEE (reference sequence). There are 15 residues in the CDR3. V was cut by 1 base and J by 4 bases, with 11 bases left in between. As DNA, the CDR3 is TGTGCCAGCAGCTTGCGGGAAGGTGGCACCGGGGAGCTGTTTTTT. This translates into CASSLREGGTGELFF.

Only one count was recorded for this clone. The chain is built from TRBV6-1 and TRBJ1-2; no firm D call. CDR3 length equals 13 residues. V was shortened by 1 base and J by 5 bases, with 8 bases between the two germline ends. Looked up from germline, CDR1 is MNHNS and CDR2 is SASEGT. In DNA, the CDR3 is TGTGCCAGCAGTGAAGAAGGGAGTTATGGCTACACCTTC. Translating gives CASSEEGSYGYTF.

The J gene is TRBJ2-7, the V gene TRBV5-1, with 7 bases lining up with TRBD1. The CDR3 sequence is 15 residues long. V shed 0 bases, J shed 5 bases, and the junction held 8 bases outside the gene matches. The germline V gene encodes CDR1 SGHRS and CDR2 YFSETQ. The CDR3 loop reads CASSLERGHVDEQYF. For the CDR3, the DNA is TGCGCCAGCAGCTTGGAAAGGGGGCATGTGGACGAGCAGTACTTC.

The CDR3 DNA reads TGTGCCAGCACCACGCGGGGTCAGCCCCAGCATTTT. Translated, it gives CASTTRGQPQHF. The chain employs TRBV6-5 and TRBJ1-5; D call uncertain. Germline CDR1 MNHEY, CDR2 SVGAGI. There are 12 residues in the CDR3. V was trimmed by 7 bases and J by 6 bases, leaving 10 bases between them.

CDR3 residues: CSVEMLQGAFIYGYTF. The CDR3 coding sequence is TGCAGCGTTGAAATGCTGCAGGGGGCGTTCATCTATGGCTACACCTTC. V is TRBV29-1 and J is TRBJ1-2, with 8 bases fitting TRBD1. Trimming cost V 2 bases and J 4 bases; bases outside gene matches: 12. CDR3 size: 16 residues. Germline V gives CDR1 SQVTM, CDR2 ANQGSEA.

The table lists this clone with a count of one. V usage is TRBV4-2 and J usage is TRBJ1-4, with D possibly matching TRBD1 (6 bases). The germline V gene has CDR1 LGHNA and CDR2 YNFKEQ. The CDR3 contains 15 residues. The V end was cut by 8 bases, the J end by 5 bases, with 18 bases between. The CDR3 DNA is TGTGCCAGCGGCCGCCCGGGGGGCATAAATGAAAAACTGTTTTTT. It encodes CASGRPGGINEKLFF.

A single count supports this clone. The V gene is TRBV6-2 or TRBV6-3, the J gene TRBJ2-7; 12 bases are shared with TRBD2. CDR3 length: 15 residues. With 5 bases clipped from V and 3 bases from J, the junction kept 5 bases outside the gene matches. CDR1 is MNHEY, CDR2 SVGEGT, per germline. CDR3 DNA: TGTGCCAGCAGTCTGACTAGCGGGAGAGTCTACGAGCAGTACTTC. Translation gives CASSLTSGRVYEQYF.

This clone was detected a few times. This rearrangement joins TRBV9 to TRBJ1-2; D unclear. Trimming removed 0 bases at V and 4 bases at J, with 16 bases between. Germline lookup yields CDR1 SGDLS and CDR2 YYNGEE. CDR3 size: 16 residues. CDR3: CASSVAPTTMGYGYTF. The CDR3 DNA follows: TGTGCCAGCAGCGTAGCCCCAACGACAATGGGCTATGGCTACACCTTC.

This clone appeared a few times. The chain joins TRBV27 to TRBJ1-5, with a weak D call TRBD1 (6 bases). CDR1 and CDR2 (germline): MNHEY, SMNVEV (reference sequence). Trimming took 0 bases from V and 10 from J, leaving 16 bases between them. There are 15 residues in the CDR3. CDR3 sequence: CASSLSAGGDGPQHF. CDR3 DNA: TGTGCCAGCAGTTTATCGGCTGGGGGCGACGGACCCCAGCATTTT.

The genes are TRBV20-1 and TRBJ2-7; D is possibly TRBD2 (6 bases). The CDR3 consists of 12 residues. Trimming took 3 bases from V and 6 from J, leaving 12 bases between them. Germline values: CDR1 DFQATT, CDR2 SNEGSKA (reference sequence). This CDR3 reads CSASGREVEQYF. Here the CDR3 DNA reads TGCAGTGCTAGTGGCAGGGAGGTCGAGCAGTACTTC.

The chain is built from TRBV28 and TRBJ2-1, with TRBD2 matching 7 bases. V lost 3 bases and J lost 6; bases outside the gene matches: 8. The CDR3 consists of 15 residues. CDR1 is MDHEN and CDR2 is SYDVKM in the germline V gene. The CDR3, as DNA: TGTGCCAGCAGTTTTGGCGGGAGCGGGCCCAATGAGCAGTTCTTC. Translating it yields CASSFGGSGPNEQFF.

The chain carries TRBV25-1 and TRBJ1-6; 11 bases match TRBD1. Germline V gene data show CDR1 as MGHDK and CDR2 as SYGVNS. V shed 4 bases, J shed 10 bases, and the junction held 3 bases outside the gene matches. The CDR3 spans 14 residues. The CDR3: CASSGWTGGSPLHF. The CDR3 nucleotides are TGTGCCAGCAGTGGGTGGACAGGGGGCTCACCCCTCCACTTT.

This chain links TRBV7-2 with TRBJ2-7, with D perhaps TRBD2 (6 bases). V was trimmed by 4 bases and J by 6 bases, leaving 19 bases between them. The CDR3 length is 15 residues. Germline CDR1 is SGHTA and CDR2 is FQGNSA. The CDR3 coding sequence is TGTGCCAGCAGCTGGGACTCCGAAGGGGCGAGCGAGCAGTACTTC. Translation gives CASSWDSEGASEQYF.

V usage is TRBV27 and J usage is TRBJ2-7; possible D gene TRBD1, 6 bases. The CDR3 is 15 residues long. V lost 6 bases to trimming and J lost 4 bases, with 19 bases between them. Germline V gives CDR1 MNHEY, CDR2 SMNVEV (reference sequence). The chain's CDR3 is CASSQDSGPWYEQYF. CDR3 nucleotide sequence: TGTGCCAGCAGCCAGGACAGTGGACCCTGGTACGAGCAGTACTTC.

V gene TRBV5-6 combines with J gene TRBJ2-7, with 11 nucleotides matching TRBD2. The CDR3 extends over 14 amino acids. V was pared by 4 bases and J by 3 bases, with 3 bases of the junction left unmatched. Germline V gives CDR1 SGHDT, CDR2 YYEEEE. In DNA form, the CDR3 reads TGTGCCAGCAGCCGTAGCGGGAGGGACTACGAGCAGTACTTC. Translating it yields CASSRSGRDYEQYF. Filled out from reference TRBV5-6 and TRBJ2-7, the complete variable domain reads DAGVTQSPTHLIKTRGQQVTLRCSPKSGHDTVSWYQQALGQGPQFIFQYYEEEERQRGNFPDRFSGHQFPNYSSELNVNALLLGDSALYLCASSRSGRDYEQYFGPGTRLTVT.

The chain links TRBV5-6 to TRBJ2-7; TRBD1 matches 11 bases. Per the germline V gene, CDR1 is SGHDT and CDR2 is YYEEEE. V shed 5 bases, J shed 2 bases, and the junction held 3 bases outside the gene matches. This CDR3 comprises 14 residues. CDR3 sequence: CASSWTGGAYEQYF. CDR3 coding DNA: TGTGCCAGCAGTTGGACAGGGGGCGCCTACGAGCAGTACTTC.

The chain joins TRBV6-2 or TRBV6-3 to TRBJ2-7, with a weak D call TRBD2 (6 bases). The CDR3 length is 16 residues. Germline CDR1 reads MNHEY; CDR2 reads SVGEGT. Trimming left V 5 bases short and J 0 bases short, with 17 bases between. CDR3 bases: TGTGCCAGCAGTCCCCGGGGAGCGGGTGACTCCTACGAGCAGTACTTC. Protein sequence: CASSPRGAGDSYEQYF.

CDR3 region: CASSTGTSGSTDTQYF. The DNA of the CDR3 is TGTGCCAGCAGCACCGGGACTAGCGGGAGTACAGATACGCAGTATTTT. V usage is TRBV11-3 and J usage is TRBJ2-3; 14 nucleotides line up with TRBD2. The CDR3 sequence is 16 residues long. CDR1 is SGHNT and CDR2 is YENEEA in the germline V gene. The trim removed 5 bases at V and 3 bases at J, leaving 4 bases unmatched. Combining the CDR3 with reference TRBV11-3 and TRBJ2-3 gives the whole variable domain EAGVVQSPRYKIIEKKQPVAFWCNPISGHNTLYWYLQNLGQGPELLIRYENEEAVDDSQLPKDRFSAERLKGVDSTLKIQPAELGDSAVYLCASSTGTSGSTDTQYFGPGTRLTVL.

V usage is TRBV25-1 and J usage is TRBJ1-1; D gene uncertain. Trimming cost V 3 bases and J 6 bases, with 5 bases left between them. CDR1 and CDR2 from the germline V gene are MGHDK and SYGVNS. There are 11 residues in the CDR3. CDR3 residues: CASSDPAEAFF. DNA for the CDR3: TGTGCCAGCAGTGACCCCGCTGAAGCTTTCTTT.

The J gene is TRBJ2-7, the V gene TRBV5-1, with 10 bases aligning to TRBD1. This CDR3 is 15 amino acids long. Germline V gene data show CDR1 as SGHRS and CDR2 as YFSETQ. J lost 4 bases, V lost 4 bases, and 8 bases had no gene match. The DNA for the CDR3 is TGCGCCAGCAGCGGGGGGACAGGGGTCCGATACGAGCAGTACTTC. As protein: CASSGGTGVRYEQYF.

The chain uses TRBV28 and TRBJ2-2, with D perhaps matching TRBD2 (6 bases). CDR3 length: 15 amino acids. V was shortened by 5 bases and J by 5 bases, with 15 bases between the two germline ends. In germline, CDR1 is MDHEN, CDR2 SYDVKM. The CDR3 nucleotides read TGTGCCAGCAGTGGGGCGGGGCTGGGAACCGGGGAGCTGTTTTTT. Residues: CASSGAGLGTGELFF.

This chain joins TRBV4-3 and TRBJ1-5; D is unclear. The V and J ends lost 0 bases and 0 bases respectively, with 6 bases between them. Germline V gene data show CDR1 as LGHNA and CDR2 as YSLEER. The CDR3 is 15 amino acids. The CDR3 nucleotides read TGCGCCAGCAGCCAAGATAGGAGTAGCAATCAGCCCCAGCATTTT. Protein sequence: CASSQDRSSNQPQHF.

The chain employs TRBV6-5 and TRBJ1-5, with unresolved D. This CDR3 has 11 amino acids. The V gene lost 6 bases and the J gene lost 5 bases, with 5 bases spanning the gap. Germline lookup yields CDR1 MNHEY and CDR2 SVGAGI. CDR3 bases: TGTGCCAGCAGCTTTGATCAGCCCCAGCATTTT. Translated, it gives CASSFDQPQHF.

V is TRBV27 and J is TRBJ2-1; 9 bases fit TRBD2. Germline values: CDR1 MNHEY, CDR2 SMNVEV (reference sequence). This CDR3 has 20 amino acids. V shed 5 bases and J 1 base; nucleotides not matched to a gene: 18. The CDR3 loop reads CASSPRSGVAGEWSYNEQFF. As DNA, the CDR3 is TGTGCCAGCAGTCCGAGGAGTGGGGTAGCGGGAGAGTGGTCCTACAATGAGCAGTTCTTC.

The chain carries TRBV19 and TRBJ2-3; D not certain. V lost 7 bases and J 0 bases, leaving 8 bases between the germline ends. Germline lookup yields CDR1 LNHDA and CDR2 SQIVND (reference sequence). The CDR3 sequence is 13 residues long. CDR3 protein: CASKRESTDTQYF. CDR3 nucleotides: TGTGCCAGTAAGCGAGAGAGCACAGATACGCAGTATTTT.

The gene calls are TRBV6-5 and TRBJ2-3; the match to TRBD2 covers 8 bases. CDR1 is MNHEY, CDR2 SVGAGI, per germline. The J segment lost 2 bases and the V segment lost 4 bases, leaving 5 bases of the junction unmatched. This CDR3 comprises 15 residues. The DNA of the CDR3 is TGTGCCAGCAGTTCAACTAGCGGTATCACAGATACGCAGTATTTT. It translates to CASSSTSGITDTQYF.

V usage is TRBV9 and J usage is TRBJ2-2; 11 bases are shared with TRBD2. With 3 bases clipped from V and 0 bases from J, the junction kept 1 base outside the gene matches. Germline V gene sequence: CDR1 SGDLS, CDR2 YYNGEE. The CDR3 spans 16 residues. The chain's CDR3 is CASSATSGANTGELFF. The CDR3 DNA follows: TGTGCCAGCAGCGCGACTAGCGGGGCGAACACCGGGGAGCTGTTTTTT.

V gene TRBV6-2 or TRBV6-3 combines with J gene TRBJ2-5, with TRBD2 matching over 11 bases. J gave up 4 bases and V 4 bases, and 2 bases lay outside the gene matches. Germline lookup yields CDR1 MNHEY and CDR2 SVGEGT. This CDR3 is 14 amino acids long. CDR3 bases: TGTGCCAGCAGTTGGGGGACTAGCGGAGAGACCCAGTACTTC. Its translation is CASSWGTSGETQYF.

This clone was detected only once. This chain links TRBV15 with TRBJ2-1; 9 nucleotides line up with TRBD2. The V gene end was trimmed by 4 bases and the J gene end by 5 bases; junction bases not matched to a gene: 3. Germline loops: CDR1 LNHNV, CDR2 YYDKDF (reference sequence). The CDR3 is 14 residues long. The CDR3 bases are TGTGCCACCAGCATACGGACTAGCGACAATGAGCAGTTCTTC. Translating it yields CATSIRTSDNEQFF.

The V gene is TRBV6-2 or TRBV6-3, the J gene TRBJ2-7, with 7 bases matching TRBD1. Per the germline V gene, CDR1 is MNHEY and CDR2 is SVGEGT. The length of the CDR3 is 13 residues. Germline trimming cut 5 bases from V and 3 bases from J; bases unmatched to any gene: 4. As DNA, the CDR3 is TGTGCCAGCAGTCAAGGGACAGTCTACGAGCAGTACTTC. It is translated as CASSQGTVYEQYF.